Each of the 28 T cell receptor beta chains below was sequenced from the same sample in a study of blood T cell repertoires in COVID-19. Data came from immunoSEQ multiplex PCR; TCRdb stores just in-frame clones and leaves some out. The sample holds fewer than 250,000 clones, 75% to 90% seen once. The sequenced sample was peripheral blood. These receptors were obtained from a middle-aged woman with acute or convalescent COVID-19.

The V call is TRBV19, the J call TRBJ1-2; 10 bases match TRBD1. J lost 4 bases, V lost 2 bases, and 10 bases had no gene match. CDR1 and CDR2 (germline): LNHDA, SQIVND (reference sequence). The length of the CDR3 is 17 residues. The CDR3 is CASSISGQGMRSYGYTF. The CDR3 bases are TGTGCCAGTAGTATATCGGGACAGGGGATGCGGAGCTATGGCTACACCTTC.

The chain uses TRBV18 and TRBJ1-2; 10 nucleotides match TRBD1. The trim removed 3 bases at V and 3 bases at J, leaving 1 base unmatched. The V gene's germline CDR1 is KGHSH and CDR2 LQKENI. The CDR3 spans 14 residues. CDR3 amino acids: CASSPGTGDYGYTF. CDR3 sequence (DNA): TGTGCCAGCTCACCTGGGACAGGGGACTATGGCTACACCTTC. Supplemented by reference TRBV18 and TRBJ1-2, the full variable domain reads NAGVMQNPRHLVRRRGQEARLRCSPMKGHSHVYWYRQLPEEGLKFMVYLQKENIIDESGMPKERFSAEFPKEGPSILRIQQVVRGDSAAYFCASSPGTGDYGYTFGSGTRLTVV.

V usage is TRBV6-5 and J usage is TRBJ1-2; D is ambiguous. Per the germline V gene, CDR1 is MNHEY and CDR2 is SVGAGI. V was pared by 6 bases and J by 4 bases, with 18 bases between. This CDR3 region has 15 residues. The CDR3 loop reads CASRSNEHRGYGYTF. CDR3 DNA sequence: TGTGCCAGCAGGTCGAACGAACATCGGGGCTATGGCTACACCTTC.

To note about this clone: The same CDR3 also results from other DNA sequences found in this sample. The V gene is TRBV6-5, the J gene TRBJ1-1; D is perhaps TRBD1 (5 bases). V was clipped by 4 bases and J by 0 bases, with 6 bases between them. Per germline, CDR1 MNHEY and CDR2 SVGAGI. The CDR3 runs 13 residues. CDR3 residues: CASSSTVNTEAFF. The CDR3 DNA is TGTGCCAGCAGTTCGACAGTGAACACTGAAGCTTTCTTT.

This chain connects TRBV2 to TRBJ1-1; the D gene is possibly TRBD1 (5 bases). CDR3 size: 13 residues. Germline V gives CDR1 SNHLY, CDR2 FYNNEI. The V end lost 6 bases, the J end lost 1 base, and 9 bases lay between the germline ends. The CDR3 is CASSVRENTEAFF. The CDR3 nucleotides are TGTGCCAGCAGCGTCAGGGAGAACACTGAAGCTTTCTTT. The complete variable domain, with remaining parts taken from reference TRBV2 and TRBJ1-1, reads EPEVTQTPSHQVTQMGQEVILRCVPISNHLYFYWYRQILGQKVEFLVSFYNNEISEKSEIFDDQFSVERPDGSNFTLKIRSTKLEDSAMYFCASSVRENTEAFFGQGTRLTVV.

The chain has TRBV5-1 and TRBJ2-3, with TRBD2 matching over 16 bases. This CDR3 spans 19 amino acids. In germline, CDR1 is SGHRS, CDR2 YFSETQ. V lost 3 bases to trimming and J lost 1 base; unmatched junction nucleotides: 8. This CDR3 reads CASSSGGLAGGPRTDTQYF. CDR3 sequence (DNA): TGCGCCAGCAGCTCCGGGGGACTAGCGGGGGGGCCGCGCACAGATACGCAGTATTTT. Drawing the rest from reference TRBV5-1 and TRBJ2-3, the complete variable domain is KAGVTQTPRYLIKTRGQQVTLSCSPISGHRSVSWYQQTPGQGLQFLFEYFSETQRNKGNFPGRFSGRQFSNSRSEMNVSTLELGDSALYLCASSSGGLAGGPRTDTQYFGPGTRLTVL.

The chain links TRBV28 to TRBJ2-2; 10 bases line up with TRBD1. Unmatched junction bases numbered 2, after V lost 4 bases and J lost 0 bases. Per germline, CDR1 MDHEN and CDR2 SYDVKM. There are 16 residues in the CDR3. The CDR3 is CASSWGQGPNTGELFF. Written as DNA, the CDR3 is TGTGCCAGCAGTTGGGGACAGGGGCCGAACACCGGGGAGCTGTTTTTT.

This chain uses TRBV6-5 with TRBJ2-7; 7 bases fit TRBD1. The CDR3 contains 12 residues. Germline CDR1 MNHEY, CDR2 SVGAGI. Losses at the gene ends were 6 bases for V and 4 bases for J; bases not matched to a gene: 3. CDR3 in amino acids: CASRSRGYEQYV. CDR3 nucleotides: TGTGCCAGCAGGAGCAGGGGGTACGAGCAGTACGTC.

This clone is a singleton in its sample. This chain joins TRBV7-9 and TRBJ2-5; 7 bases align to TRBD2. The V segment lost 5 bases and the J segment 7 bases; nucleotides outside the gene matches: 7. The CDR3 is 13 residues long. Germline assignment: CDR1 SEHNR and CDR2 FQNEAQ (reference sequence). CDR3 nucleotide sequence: TGTGCCAGCAGCCTGCGGGGGACGGGGACCCAGTACTTC. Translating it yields CASSLRGTGTQYF.

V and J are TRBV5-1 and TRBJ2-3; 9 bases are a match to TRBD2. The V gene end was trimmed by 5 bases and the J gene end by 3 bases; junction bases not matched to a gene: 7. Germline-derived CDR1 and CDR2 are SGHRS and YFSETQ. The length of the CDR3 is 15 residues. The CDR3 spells CASSPWTSETDTQYF. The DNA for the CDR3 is TGCGCCAGCAGTCCATGGACTAGCGAGACAGATACGCAGTATTTT.

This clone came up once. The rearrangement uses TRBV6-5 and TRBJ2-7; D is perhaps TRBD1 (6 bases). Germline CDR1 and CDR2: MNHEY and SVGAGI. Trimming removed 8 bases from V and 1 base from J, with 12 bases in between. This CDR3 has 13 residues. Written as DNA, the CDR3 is TGTGCCAGCTTAAAGGGGGAATCCTACGAGCAGTACGTC. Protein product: CASLKGESYEQYV.

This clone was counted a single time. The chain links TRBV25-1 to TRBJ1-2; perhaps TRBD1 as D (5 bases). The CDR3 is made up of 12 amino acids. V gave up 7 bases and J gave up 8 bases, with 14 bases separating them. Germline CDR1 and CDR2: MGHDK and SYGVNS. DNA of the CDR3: TGTGCCAGCACCGAGCCAGGGAGGGGCTACACCTTC. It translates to CASTEPGRGYTF.

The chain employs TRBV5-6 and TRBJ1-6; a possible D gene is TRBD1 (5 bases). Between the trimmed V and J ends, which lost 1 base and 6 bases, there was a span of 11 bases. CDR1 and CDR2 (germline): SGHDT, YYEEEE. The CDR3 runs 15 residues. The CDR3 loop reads CASSLTSGFNSPLHF. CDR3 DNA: TGTGCCAGCAGCTTGACATCAGGGTTTAATTCACCCCTCCACTTT.

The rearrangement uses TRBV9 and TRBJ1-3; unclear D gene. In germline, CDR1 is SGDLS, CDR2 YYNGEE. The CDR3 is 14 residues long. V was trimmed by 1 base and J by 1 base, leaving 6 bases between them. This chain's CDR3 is CASSVMQSGNTIYF. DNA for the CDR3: TGTGCCAGCAGCGTAATGCAGTCTGGAAACACCATATATTTT.

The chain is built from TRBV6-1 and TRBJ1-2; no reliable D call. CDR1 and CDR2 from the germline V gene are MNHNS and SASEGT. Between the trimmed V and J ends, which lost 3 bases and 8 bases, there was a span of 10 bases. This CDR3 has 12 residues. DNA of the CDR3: TGTGCCAGCAGTGACCCCTGGCGGGGCTACACCTTC. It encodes CASSDPWRGYTF.

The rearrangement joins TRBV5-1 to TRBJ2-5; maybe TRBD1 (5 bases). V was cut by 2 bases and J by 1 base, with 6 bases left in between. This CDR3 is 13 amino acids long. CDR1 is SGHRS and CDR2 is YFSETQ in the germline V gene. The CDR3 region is CASSFDSQETQYF. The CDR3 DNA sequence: TGCGCCAGCAGCTTTGACAGCCAAGAGACCCAGTACTTC.

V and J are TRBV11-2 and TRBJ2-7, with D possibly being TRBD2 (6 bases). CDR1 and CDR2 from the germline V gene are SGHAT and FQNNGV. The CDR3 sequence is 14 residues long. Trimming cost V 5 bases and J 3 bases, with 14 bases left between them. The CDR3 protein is CASSIAGRYYEQYV. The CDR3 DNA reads TGTGCCAGCAGCATCGCGGGGCGGTACTACGAGCAGTACGTC.

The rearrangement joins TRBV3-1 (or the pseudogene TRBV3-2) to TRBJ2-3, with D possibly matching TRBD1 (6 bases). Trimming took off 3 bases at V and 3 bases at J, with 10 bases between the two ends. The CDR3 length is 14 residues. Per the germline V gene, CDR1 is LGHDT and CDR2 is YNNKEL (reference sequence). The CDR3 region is CASSQGAMTDTQYF. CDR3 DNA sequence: TGTGCCAGCAGCCAGGGGGCAATGACAGATACGCAGTATTTT.

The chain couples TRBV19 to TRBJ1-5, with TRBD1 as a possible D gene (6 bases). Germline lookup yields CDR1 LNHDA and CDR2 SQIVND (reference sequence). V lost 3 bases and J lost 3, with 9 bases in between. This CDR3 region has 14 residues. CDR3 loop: CASSIGGANQPQHF. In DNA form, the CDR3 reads TGTGCCAGTAGTATTGGGGGGGCCAATCAGCCCCAGCATTTT.

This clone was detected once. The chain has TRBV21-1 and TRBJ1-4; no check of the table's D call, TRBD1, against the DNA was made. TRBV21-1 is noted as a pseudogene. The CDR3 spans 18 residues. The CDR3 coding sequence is TGTGCCAGCAGCAAAAGGGGCATCCCCTGGCGCACTAATGAAAAACTGTTTTTT. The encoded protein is CASSKRGIPWRTNEKLFF.

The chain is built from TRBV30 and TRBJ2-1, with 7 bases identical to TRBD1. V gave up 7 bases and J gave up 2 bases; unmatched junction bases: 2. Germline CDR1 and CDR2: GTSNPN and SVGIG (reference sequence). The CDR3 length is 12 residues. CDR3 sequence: CALTGTYNEQFF. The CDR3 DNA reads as TGTGCCTTGACAGGGACCTACAATGAGCAGTTCTTC.

CDR3 bases: TGCGCCAGCAGATTGACAGGGACCCGGACCTCTGGGGCCAACGTCCTGACTTTC. Protein: CASRLTGTRTSGANVLTF. The rearrangement links TRBV5-1 to TRBJ2-6; 7 bases align to TRBD1. This CDR3 has 18 residues. Germline CDR1 reads SGHRS; CDR2 reads YFSETQ. V shed 5 bases and J 0 bases; nucleotides not matched to a gene: 11.

The CDR3 spells CASSPKGFGDEKLFF. In nucleotides, the CDR3 is TGTGCCAGCTCACCAAAAGGATTCGGGGATGAAAAACTGTTTTTT. V gene TRBV18 combines with J gene TRBJ1-4; D is undetermined. Per germline, CDR1 KGHSH and CDR2 LQKENI. The V end lost 2 bases, the J end lost 6 bases, and 13 bases lay between the germline ends. CDR3 size: 15 residues. The variable domain in full, completed from reference TRBV18 and TRBJ1-4, reads NAGVMQNPRHLVRRRGQEARLRCSPMKGHSHVYWYRQLPEEGLKFMVYLQKENIIDESGMPKERFSAEFPKEGPSILRIQQVVRGDSAAYFCASSPKGFGDEKLFFGSGTQLSVL.

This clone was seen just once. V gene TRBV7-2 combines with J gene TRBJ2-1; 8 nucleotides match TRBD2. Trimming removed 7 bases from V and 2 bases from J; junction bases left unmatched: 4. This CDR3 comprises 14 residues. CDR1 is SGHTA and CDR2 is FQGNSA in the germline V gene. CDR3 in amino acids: CASKSGGTYNEQFF. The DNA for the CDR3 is TGTGCCAGCAAGAGCGGGGGCACCTACAATGAGCAGTTCTTC.

The CDR3 nucleotides are TGTGCCTGGAGGGGCTTTTTGCGGACAGGGGACTCTGACTACACCTTC. This codes for CAWRGFLRTGDSDYTF. The chain joins TRBV30 to TRBJ1-2; 9 nucleotides agree with TRBD1. Germline V CDR1 and CDR2: GTSNPN, SVGIG (reference sequence). V was clipped by 3 bases and J by 10 bases; unmatched bases: 18. The length of the CDR3 is 16 residues.

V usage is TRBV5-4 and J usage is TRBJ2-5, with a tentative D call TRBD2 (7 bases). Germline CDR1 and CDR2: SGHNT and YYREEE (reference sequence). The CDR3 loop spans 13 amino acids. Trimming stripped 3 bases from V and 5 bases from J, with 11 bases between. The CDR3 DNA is TGTGCCAGCAGCTCGGGGGGCACCGAGACCCAGTACTTC. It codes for CASSSGGTETQYF.

CDR3 coding DNA: TGCGCCAGCAGCCAACCGGACAGGATAAACACTGAAGCTTTCTTT. This sequence encodes CASSQPDRINTEAFF. This chain links TRBV4-1 with TRBJ1-1; 7 nucleotides agree with TRBD1. The V gene's germline CDR1 is MGHRA and CDR2 YSYEKL. CDR3 size: 15 residues. V trimming: 2 bases; J trimming: 2 bases; junction bases outside the gene matches: 5.

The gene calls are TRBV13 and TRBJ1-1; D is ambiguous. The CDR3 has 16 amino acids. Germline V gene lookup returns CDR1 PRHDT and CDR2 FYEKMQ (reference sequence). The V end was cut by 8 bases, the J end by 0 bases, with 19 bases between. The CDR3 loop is CASFESLRGMNTEAFF. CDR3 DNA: TGTGCCAGCTTCGAGTCGCTTCGAGGTATGAACACTGAAGCTTTCTTT.